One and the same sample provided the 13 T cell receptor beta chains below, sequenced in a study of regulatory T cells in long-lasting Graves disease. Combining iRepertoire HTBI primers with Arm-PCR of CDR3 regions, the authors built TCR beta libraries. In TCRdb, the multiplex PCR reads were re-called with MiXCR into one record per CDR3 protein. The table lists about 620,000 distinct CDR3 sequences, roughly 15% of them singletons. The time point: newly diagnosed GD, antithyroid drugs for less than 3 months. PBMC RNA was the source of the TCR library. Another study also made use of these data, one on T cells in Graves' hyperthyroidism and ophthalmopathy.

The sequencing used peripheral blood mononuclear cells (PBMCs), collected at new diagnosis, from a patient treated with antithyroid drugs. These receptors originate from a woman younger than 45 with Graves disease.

CDR3 protein: CASRARADHGYTF. As DNA, the CDR3 is TGTGCCAGCAGAGCCCGGGCGGATCATGGCTACACCTTC. This rearrangement joins TRBV7-9 to TRBJ1-2, with no clear D. V dropped 6 bases and J dropped 6 bases, with 14 bases sitting between them. This CDR3 is built from 13 residues. The V gene's germline CDR1 is SEHNR and CDR2 FQNEAQ (reference sequence).

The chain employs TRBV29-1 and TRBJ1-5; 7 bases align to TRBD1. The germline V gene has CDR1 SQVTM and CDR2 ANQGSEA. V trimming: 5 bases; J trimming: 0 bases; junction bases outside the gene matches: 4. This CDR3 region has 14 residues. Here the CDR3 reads CSVITGDSNQPQHF. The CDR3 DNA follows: TGCAGCGTTATAACAGGGGATAGCAATCAGCCCCAGCATTTT.

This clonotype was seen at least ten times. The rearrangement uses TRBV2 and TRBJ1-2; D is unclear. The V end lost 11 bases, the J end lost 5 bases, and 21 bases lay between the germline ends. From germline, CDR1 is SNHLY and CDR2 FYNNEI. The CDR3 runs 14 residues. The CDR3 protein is CAAYTESSFYGYTF. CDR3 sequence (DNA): TGTGCCGCATATACGGAATCCTCGTTTTATGGCTACACCTTC.

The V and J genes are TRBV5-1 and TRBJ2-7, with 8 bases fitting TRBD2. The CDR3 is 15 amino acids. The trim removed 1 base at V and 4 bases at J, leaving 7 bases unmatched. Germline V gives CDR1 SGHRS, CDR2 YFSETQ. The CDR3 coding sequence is TGCGCCAGCAGCTTGAGCGCGGGAGGATCGTACGAGCAGTACTTC. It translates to CASSLSAGGSYEQYF.

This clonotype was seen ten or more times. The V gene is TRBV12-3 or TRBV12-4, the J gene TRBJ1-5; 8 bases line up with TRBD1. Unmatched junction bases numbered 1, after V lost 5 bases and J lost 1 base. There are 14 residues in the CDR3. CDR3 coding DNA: TGTGCCAGCAGTCGGGACAGGAGCAATCAGCCCCAGCATTTT. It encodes CASSRDRSNQPQHF.

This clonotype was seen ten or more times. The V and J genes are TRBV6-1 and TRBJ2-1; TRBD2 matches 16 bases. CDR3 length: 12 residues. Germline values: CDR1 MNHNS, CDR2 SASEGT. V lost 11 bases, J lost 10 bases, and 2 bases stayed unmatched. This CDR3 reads CAGGLAGGEQFF. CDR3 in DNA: TGTGCCGGGGGACTAGCGGGGGGGGAGCAGTTCTTC.

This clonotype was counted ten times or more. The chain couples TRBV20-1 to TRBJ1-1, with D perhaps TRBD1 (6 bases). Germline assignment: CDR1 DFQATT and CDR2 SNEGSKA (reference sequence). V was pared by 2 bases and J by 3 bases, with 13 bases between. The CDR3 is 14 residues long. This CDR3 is CSARLGGRYTEAFF. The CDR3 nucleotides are TGCAGTGCTAGACTTGGGGGCAGGTACACTGAAGCTTTCTTT.

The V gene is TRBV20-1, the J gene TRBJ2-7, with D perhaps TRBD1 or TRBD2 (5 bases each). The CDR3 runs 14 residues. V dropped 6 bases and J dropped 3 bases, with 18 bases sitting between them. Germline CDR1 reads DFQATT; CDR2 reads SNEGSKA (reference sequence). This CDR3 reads CSAHRGNDYYEQYF. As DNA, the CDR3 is TGCAGTGCCCATCGGGGCAACGATTACTACGAGCAGTACTTC.

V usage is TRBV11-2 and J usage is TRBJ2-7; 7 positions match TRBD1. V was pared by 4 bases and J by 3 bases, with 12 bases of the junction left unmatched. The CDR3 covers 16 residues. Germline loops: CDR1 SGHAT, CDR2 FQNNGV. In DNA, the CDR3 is TGTGCCAGCAGCTCCGGGACAGCCATATCCAGCTACGAGCAGTACTTC. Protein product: CASSSGTAISSYEQYF.

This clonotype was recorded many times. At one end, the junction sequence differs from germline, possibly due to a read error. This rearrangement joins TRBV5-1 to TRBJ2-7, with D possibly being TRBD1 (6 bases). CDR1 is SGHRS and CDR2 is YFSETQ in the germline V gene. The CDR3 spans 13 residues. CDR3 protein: CASSKGGTYEQYF. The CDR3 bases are TGTGCCAGCAGTAAAGGGGGTACCTACGAGCAGTACTTC.

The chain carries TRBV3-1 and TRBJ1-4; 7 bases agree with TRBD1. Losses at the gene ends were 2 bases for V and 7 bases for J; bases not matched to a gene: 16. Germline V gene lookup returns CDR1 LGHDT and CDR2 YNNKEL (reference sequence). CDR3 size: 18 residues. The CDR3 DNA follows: TGTGCCAGCAGCCAACCCGGCGGAGATAAGACAGGGAGTGAAAAACTGTTTTTT. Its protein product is CASSQPGGDKTGSEKLFF.

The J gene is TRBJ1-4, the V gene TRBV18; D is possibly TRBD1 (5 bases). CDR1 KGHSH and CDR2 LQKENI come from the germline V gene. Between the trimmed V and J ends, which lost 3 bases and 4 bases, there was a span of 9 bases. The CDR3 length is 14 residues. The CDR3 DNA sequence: TGTGCCAGCTCACCTGACAGAAATAATGAAAAACTGTTTTTT. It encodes CASSPDRNNEKLFF.

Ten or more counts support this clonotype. The CDR3 nucleotides read TGTGCCAGCACGCCGGGACAGGGGGACACTGAAGCTTTCTTT. This gives the protein CASTPGQGDTEAFF. J is TRBJ1-1 and V is TRBV3-1, with 11 positions matching TRBD1. The CDR3 loop spans 14 amino acids. Germline assignment: CDR1 LGHDT and CDR2 YNNKEL (reference sequence). V shed 7 bases and J 3 bases; nucleotides not matched to a gene: 4.